This T cell receptor beta chain was retrieved from a study of blood T cell repertoires in COVID-19. Study information: Whether acute or convalescent, the COVID-19 samples came from the United States, Italy and Spain.

CDR1 SEHNR and CDR2 FQNEAQ come from the germline V gene (reference sequence). With 2 bases removed from V and 1 base from J, the gap between germline ends came to 9 bases. The CDR3 runs to 15 residues. Sequenced by immunoSEQ multiplex PCR; TCRdb stores in-frame clones only, minus some. The repertoire consists of a few hundred thousand clones, with about 90% occurring once and the leading ten covering approximately 1.3%. This receptor was taken from a human donor in a cohort exposed to, infected with or recovered from COVID-19 (not recorded which). The donor label of this sample is uncertain. Material: PBMCs or T cells enriched from blood (not recorded which). The genes are TRBV7-9 and TRBJ1-3; D is ambiguous. CDR3 protein: CASSLRAGSGNTIYF. The DNA for the CDR3 is TGTGCCAGCAGCTTACGAGCTGGTTCTGGAAACACCATATATTTT.